Below, 13 T cell receptor beta chains from the same sample are listed, as sequenced in a study of blood T cell repertoires in COVID-19. Data came from immunoSEQ multiplex PCR; TCRdb stores just in-frame clones and leaves some out. This table has approximately 160,000 clones, approximately 82% appearing once. Material: peripheral blood. Every receptor here comes from a woman aged 45-65 years in a cohort sampled during active or convalescent COVID-19.

J is TRBJ2-7 and V is TRBV21-1; the D call in the table, TRBD1, was not verified against the DNA. TRBV21-1 is an annotated pseudogene. The CDR3 has 14 amino acids. The CDR3 here is CASSKDQVTFEQYF. The CDR3 DNA reads TGTGCCAGCAGCAAAGACCAGGTTACGTTCGAGCAGTACTTC.

The chain employs TRBV5-1 and TRBJ2-1; 14 bases align to TRBD2. The CDR3 contains 21 residues. In germline, CDR1 is SGHRS, CDR2 YFSETQ. V was clipped by 0 bases and J by 0 bases; unmatched bases: 11. Here the CDR3 DNA reads TGCGCCAGCAGCTTGGGAGGGGTGGGACTAGCGGGGGACCGCTCCTACAATGAGCAGTTCTTC. Protein sequence: CASSLGGVGLAGDRSYNEQFF. The variable domain in full, with the rest retrieved from reference TRBV5-1 and TRBJ2-1, is KAGVTQTPRYLIKTRGQQVTLSCSPISGHRSVSWYQQTPGQGLQFLFEYFSETQRNKGNFPGRFSGRQFSNSRSEMNVSTLELGDSALYLCASSLGGVGLAGDRSYNEQFFGPGTRLTVL.

This rearrangement joins TRBV19 to TRBJ1-6; tentatively, D is TRBD1 (6 bases). Germline CDR1 reads LNHDA; CDR2 reads SQIVND (reference sequence). Trimming left V 4 bases short and J 9 bases short, with 13 bases between. The CDR3 is 14 residues long. As DNA, the CDR3 is TGTGCCAGTAGTAGACAGGTTGATTTTTCACCCCTCCACTTT. It encodes CASSRQVDFSPLHF.

The V call is TRBV24-1, the J call TRBJ2-1; 7 nucleotides match TRBD1. This CDR3 region has 16 residues. Trimming cost V 3 bases and J 8 bases; bases outside gene matches: 12. The germline gives CDR1 KGHDR, CDR2 SFDVKD. The CDR3 spells CATSDPDRDGRHEQFF. CDR3 DNA: TGTGCCACCAGTGATCCCGACAGGGACGGAAGGCATGAGCAGTTCTTC.

The rearrangement uses TRBV21-1 and TRBJ1-2; the listed D gene, TRBD1, was not tested against the DNA. TRBV21-1 is an annotated pseudogene. This CDR3 has 13 amino acids. CDR3 protein: CASSGGATPGYTF. DNA for the CDR3: TGTGCCAGCAGCGGTGGGGCCACTCCTGGCTACACCTTC.

The chain joins TRBV10-3 to TRBJ1-1; D perhaps matches TRBD1 (5 bases). CDR3 length equals 14 residues. The germline V gene has CDR1 ENHRY and CDR2 SYGVKD. V dropped 4 bases and J dropped 6 bases, with 15 bases sitting between them. In DNA form, the CDR3 reads TGTGCCATCAGTGGGGATCCAGGGATATCTGAAGCTTTCTTT. This gives the protein CAISGDPGISEAFF.

The chain links TRBV11-2 to TRBJ1-5; 8 bases map to TRBD1. Germline trimming cut 4 bases from V and 5 bases from J; bases unmatched to any gene: 1. CDR1 is SGHAT, CDR2 FQNNGV, per germline. The CDR3 has 13 amino acids. The CDR3 protein is CASSSTGDQPQHF. DNA of the CDR3: TGTGCCAGCAGCTCGACAGGGGATCAGCCCCAGCATTTT.

The chain couples TRBV7-8 to TRBJ2-6; D may be TRBD2 (5 bases). Trimming took 1 base from V and 0 from J, leaving 10 bases between them. CDR1 and CDR2 (germline): SGHVS, FQNEAQ. The CDR3 consists of 17 residues. CDR3: CASSLEALASGANVLTF. The CDR3 coding sequence is TGTGCCAGCAGCTTAGAGGCGCTAGCCTCTGGGGCCAACGTCCTGACTTTC.

V usage is TRBV3-1 (or the pseudogene TRBV3-2) and J usage is TRBJ1-2; D may be TRBD1 (6 bases). CDR3 length: 15 residues. Trimming took off 8 bases at V and 3 bases at J, with 19 bases between the two ends. Germline V gene lookup returns CDR1 LGHDT and CDR2 YNNKEL (reference sequence). For the CDR3, the DNA is TGTGCCAGCTCTGAAGGGAGGGGGTTCTACTATGGCTACACCTTC. This codes for CASSEGRGFYYGYTF.

V usage is TRBV7-2 and J usage is TRBJ1-1, with unresolved D. In germline, CDR1 is SGHTA, CDR2 FQGNSA. This CDR3 region has 18 residues. The germline V and J ends were trimmed by 0 bases and 2 bases, with 19 bases remaining between them. The CDR3: CASSLAGPGSTSNTEAFF. The DNA for the CDR3 is TGTGCCAGCAGCTTAGCGGGCCCAGGCTCGACCTCAAACACTGAAGCTTTCTTT.

This chain joins TRBV6-5 and TRBJ1-3; TRBD1 agrees at 7 bases. CDR1 and CDR2 (germline): MNHEY, SVGAGI. This CDR3 comprises 15 residues. V lost 2 bases to trimming and J lost 0 bases; unmatched junction nucleotides: 1. The CDR3 loop is CASSYGTVSGNTIYF. CDR3 DNA sequence: TGTGCCAGCAGTTACGGGACAGTCTCTGGAAACACCATATATTTT.

The chain carries TRBV19 and TRBJ1-2; tentatively, D is TRBD1 (5 bases). V was clipped by 4 bases and J by 8 bases, with 11 bases between them. Germline V gene lookup returns CDR1 LNHDA and CDR2 SQIVND (reference sequence). The CDR3 contains 12 residues. The CDR3 is CASSNDQGGYTF. The DNA of the CDR3 is TGTGCCAGTAGTAATGATCAGGGCGGCTACACCTTC.

This clone was counted once. The V call is TRBV5-1, the J call TRBJ2-6; 7 bases map to TRBD1. The CDR3 extends over 16 amino acids. J gave up 9 bases and V 0 bases, and 9 bases lay outside the gene matches. The V gene's germline CDR1 is SGHRS and CDR2 YFSETQ. The CDR3 nucleotides read TGCGCCAGCAGCTTGGGGGGGAACGACAGGGTCAACGTCCTGACTTTC. It codes for CASSLGGNDRVNVLTF. The full variable domain, in which reference TRBV5-1 and TRBJ2-6 provide the parts outside the CDR3, is KAGVTQTPRYLIKTRGQQVTLSCSPISGHRSVSWYQQTPGQGLQFLFEYFSETQRNKGNFPGRFSGRQFSNSRSEMNVSTLELGDSALYLCASSLGGNDRVNVLTFGAGSRLTVL.